Following are 23 T cell receptor beta chains from one sample sequenced in a study of blood T cell repertoires in COVID-19. Data came from immunoSEQ multiplex PCR; TCRdb stores just in-frame clones and leaves some out. The sample records about 320,000 clones, about nine tenths being singletons. Sequenced: PBMCs or T cells enriched from blood (not recorded which). These receptors were obtained from a woman younger than 30 who had recovered from COVID-19.

The V and J genes are TRBV3-1 (or the pseudogene TRBV3-2) and TRBJ2-1, with 9 bases that match TRBD2. Losses at the gene ends were 5 bases for V and 4 bases for J; bases not matched to a gene: 9. The CDR3 runs to 16 residues. Germline V gene data show CDR1 as LGHDT and CDR2 as YNNKEL (reference sequence). DNA of the CDR3: TGTGCCAGCAGCTCCCAAGCGGGAGGAGGTTACAATGAGCAGTTCTTC. Its protein is CASSSQAGGGYNEQFF.

In this sample, this clone turned up a few times. The V call is TRBV7-2, the J call TRBJ1-4, with D unclear. Deletions cut 5 bases from V and 2 bases from J, with 9 bases between. The CDR3 runs to 14 residues. Germline V CDR1 and CDR2: SGHTA, FQGNSA. CDR3 in DNA: TGTGCCAGCAGCCCCGTGCGGACTAATGAAAAACTGTTTTTT. Translation gives CASSPVRTNEKLFF.

The chain couples TRBV7-2 to TRBJ2-3, with D hard to call. The CDR3 loop spans 14 amino acids. Germline values: CDR1 SGHTA, CDR2 FQGNSA. Trimming shortened V by 2 bases and J by 2 bases, and 8 bases separated the two germline ends. Here the CDR3 DNA reads TGTGCCAGCAGCTTAAAGCAATCCACAGATACGCAGTATTTT. Protein sequence: CASSLKQSTDTQYF.

The chain joins TRBV10-3 to TRBJ2-1; 8 bases agree with TRBD2. The length of the CDR3 is 13 residues. CDR1 and CDR2 from the germline V gene are ENHRY and SYGVKD. Unmatched junction bases numbered 7, after V lost 7 bases and J lost 8 bases. The CDR3 reads CAIKGLGRDEQFF. The CDR3 bases are TGTGCCATCAAGGGACTAGGCCGCGATGAGCAGTTCTTC.

This chain uses TRBV28 with TRBJ2-7; 10 nucleotides agree with TRBD2. Germline V gene sequence: CDR1 MDHEN, CDR2 SYDVKM. With V trimmed by 6 bases and J by 2 bases, 7 bases remained unmatched. The CDR3 totals 15 residues. The CDR3 nucleotides are TGTGCCAGCAGATATCTAGCGGGGGCAACCTACGAGCAGTACTTC. It translates to CASRYLAGATYEQYF.

Here the CDR3 DNA reads TGTGCCAGCAGCCCTACAGGGGCCCTTAATGAAAAACTGTTTTTT. Amino acids: CASSPTGALNEKLFF. V gene TRBV2 combines with J gene TRBJ1-4; 7 bases fit TRBD1. The CDR3 has 15 amino acids. Germline CDR1 SNHLY, CDR2 FYNNEI. With V trimmed by 6 bases and J by 4 bases, 8 bases remained unmatched.

The rearrangement uses TRBV5-4 and TRBJ1-3; D remains unclear. The CDR3 sequence is 13 residues long. With 3 bases removed from V and 5 bases from J, the gap between germline ends came to 9 bases. Germline V gives CDR1 SGHNT, CDR2 YYREEE (reference sequence). This chain's CDR3 is CASSSGPRNTIYF. The DNA of the CDR3 is TGTGCCAGCAGCTCCGGTCCCAGAAACACCATATATTTT.

This rearrangement joins TRBV10-3 to TRBJ2-1; TRBD2 matches at 7 bases. The germline gives CDR1 ENHRY, CDR2 SYGVKD. The CDR3 extends over 17 amino acids. V lost 4 bases to trimming and J lost 0 bases; unmatched junction nucleotides: 9. CDR3 nucleotides: TGTGCCATCAGTGCAACTAGCGCACTCCCCTCCTACAATGAGCAGTTCTTC. It is translated as CAISATSALPSYNEQFF.

This rearrangement joins TRBV14 to TRBJ2-1; the match to TRBD2 covers 10 bases. Losses at the gene ends were 1 base for V and 9 bases for J; bases not matched to a gene: 6. This CDR3 is built from 15 residues. CDR1 is SGHDN and CDR2 is FVKESK in the germline V gene. The DNA for the CDR3 is TGTGCCAGCAGCCAAGTTAGACTAGCGGGCGGTGAGCAGTTCTTC. Translating gives CASSQVRLAGGEQFF.

J is TRBJ2-1 and V is TRBV19; the D gene is possibly TRBD2 (6 bases). CDR3 length equals 15 residues. The germline V and J ends were trimmed by 3 bases and 3 bases, with 12 bases remaining between them. From germline, CDR1 is LNHDA and CDR2 SQIVND (reference sequence). CDR3 residues: CASSMVSGDYNEQFF. As DNA, the CDR3 is TGTGCCAGTAGTATGGTGTCGGGGGACTACAATGAGCAGTTCTTC.

The V and J genes are TRBV7-9 and TRBJ1-2; D is perhaps TRBD1 (5 bases). The CDR3 extends over 17 amino acids. Germline CDR1 is SEHNR and CDR2 is FQNEAQ (reference sequence). V dropped 5 bases and J dropped 4 bases, with 23 bases sitting between them. CDR3: CASSPWGSARTSYGYTF. In DNA, the CDR3 is TGTGCCAGCAGCCCATGGGGGTCGGCTAGGACTAGCTATGGCTACACCTTC.

This chain joins TRBV4-2 and TRBJ2-7, with 10 bases matching TRBD1. CDR3 length: 15 residues. Germline V lookup: CDR1 LGHNA, CDR2 YNFKEQ. Trimming removed 6 bases from V and 2 bases from J; junction bases left unmatched: 7. Here the CDR3 DNA reads TGTGCCAGCAGTTACGGGACAGGGGTCCCCTACGAGCAGTACTTC. This codes for CASSYGTGVPYEQYF.

V usage is TRBV23-1 and J usage is TRBJ1-1, with 9 bases aligning to TRBD1. Being an ORF, TRBV23-1 has a function that is uncertain. CDR3 length equals 19 residues. V gave up 6 bases and J gave up 3 bases; unmatched junction bases: 20. The CDR3 reads CASSPKAAGDREKDTEAFF. CDR3 DNA sequence: TGCGCCAGCAGCCCTAAAGCAGCGGGGGACAGGGAAAAAGACACTGAAGCTTTCTTT.

V gene TRBV27 combines with J gene TRBJ1-2, with a possible D match to TRBD1 (5 bases). Per the germline V gene, CDR1 is MNHEY and CDR2 is SMNVEV (reference sequence). The CDR3 has 16 residues. With 3 bases removed from V and 4 bases from J, the gap between germline ends came to 18 bases. CDR3 in amino acids: CASSFRGRTGGYGYTF. Written as DNA, the CDR3 is TGTGCCAGCAGTTTCCGAGGGCGTACCGGGGGCTATGGCTACACCTTC.

This clone was seen a few times. This sequence joins TRBV4-2 and TRBJ2-7; TRBD2 matches 9 bases. This CDR3 comprises 15 residues. The J segment lost 3 bases and the V segment lost 2 bases, leaving 5 bases of the junction unmatched. Germline CDR1 is LGHNA and CDR2 is YNFKEQ. The CDR3 protein is CASSQFLAGFYEQYF. CDR3 sequence (DNA): TGTGCCAGCAGCCAATTCCTAGCGGGGTTCTACGAGCAGTACTTC.

The J gene is TRBJ2-4, the V gene TRBV5-6; D call uncertain. Trimming pared 3 bases from V and 8 bases from J, leaving 6 bases between. Germline V lookup: CDR1 SGHDT, CDR2 YYEEEE. The CDR3 is 11 residues long. CDR3 loop: CASSSADIQYF. CDR3 nucleotides: TGTGCCAGCAGCTCTGCGGACATTCAGTACTTC.

This rearrangement joins TRBV5-4 to TRBJ1-6; 9 bases match TRBD1. Trimming removed 0 bases from V and 10 bases from J; junction bases left unmatched: 5. CDR3 length: 15 amino acids. CDR1 SGHNT and CDR2 YYREEE come from the germline V gene (reference sequence). For the CDR3, the DNA is TGTGCCAGCAGCTTGGGACAGGGGGACCAGTCACCCCTCCACTTT. Amino acids: CASSLGQGDQSPLHF.

The gene calls are TRBV21-1 and TRBJ2-7; TRBD1, the table's D call, was not compared with the DNA. TRBV21-1 is given as a pseudogene. CDR3 size: 14 residues. The CDR3 loop is CASSKAGAPYEQYF. CDR3 bases: TGTGCCAGCAGCAAGGCAGGGGCCCCCTACGAGCAGTACTTC.

V and J are TRBV6-5 and TRBJ2-7, with 8 bases matching TRBD1. Germline values: CDR1 MNHEY, CDR2 SVGAGI. V was clipped by 2 bases and J by 9 bases; unmatched bases: 9. The CDR3 covers 14 residues. The CDR3 loop is CASSYGGTGLVQYF. CDR3 coding DNA: TGTGCCAGCAGTTACGGGGGGACAGGTTTAGTGCAGTACTTC.

The chain has TRBV10-3 and TRBJ1-2; D call uncertain. V gave up 10 bases and J gave up 8 bases, with 23 bases separating them. Germline assignment: CDR1 ENHRY and CDR2 SYGVKD. This CDR3 is built from 14 residues. CDR3 nucleotides: TGTGCCACTGACCCCGAGGGCCTGGTGGGCGGCTACACCTTC. It yields the protein CATDPEGLVGGYTF.

The V gene is TRBV7-8, the J gene TRBJ2-2; unclear D gene. This CDR3 comprises 18 residues. The V and J ends lost 0 bases and 0 bases respectively, with 14 bases between them. Germline CDR1 reads SGHVS; CDR2 reads FQNEAQ. The CDR3: CASSLAGIRGSNTGELFF. The CDR3 DNA sequence: TGTGCCAGCAGCTTAGCGGGTATCAGAGGCTCGAACACCGGGGAGCTGTTTTTT.

The V and J genes are TRBV5-4 and TRBJ1-1, with 10 bases lining up with TRBD1. Trimming at V came to 4 bases and at J to 5 bases, leaving 8 bases not matched to a gene. The CDR3 consists of 15 residues. Looked up from germline, CDR1 is SGHNT and CDR2 is YYREEE (reference sequence). The CDR3 region has the DNA TGTGCCAGCAGCGGGGGGACAGGGGCCGAGACTGAAGCTTTCTTT. It is translated as CASSGGTGAETEAFF. Supplemented by reference TRBV5-4 and TRBJ1-1, the full variable domain reads ETGVTQSPTHLIKTRGQQVTLRCSSQSGHNTVSWYQQALGQGPQFIFQYYREEENGRGNFPPRFSGLQFPNYSSELNVNALELDDSALYLCASSGGTGAETEAFFGQGTRLTVV.

The rearrangement links TRBV5-4 to TRBJ2-1; 12 nucleotides match TRBD2. From germline, CDR1 is SGHNT and CDR2 YYREEE (reference sequence). The J segment lost 1 base and the V segment lost 1 base, leaving 6 bases of the junction unmatched. The CDR3 is 18 residues long. CDR3 region: CASSLRRLAGVSYNEQFF. DNA of the CDR3: TGTGCCAGCAGCTTGCGGAGACTAGCGGGAGTATCCTACAATGAGCAGTTCTTC.